Included here is one T cell receptor beta chain sequence, with context. The treatment denotes: around 19 received Ad26.COV2.S at low or high dose, single or two shots; several received placebo; per-sample allocation not given. Following the first vaccine or placebo injection, samples were taken on day 63. Some clones are missing from TCRdb's copy, which holds only in-frame ones; the method was immunoSEQ multiplex PCR. The table has roughly 700,000 clones, approximately 88% seen once; the top ten hold 1.5%. The data derive from a study of Ad26.COV2.S vaccination and SARS-CoV-2 variants. About the study: Into the muscle, Ad26.COV2.S was dosed once or twice, 56 days apart.

This clonotype was obtained from a person aged 18 to 65 who received the Ad26.COV2.S COVID-19 vaccine or a placebo. Here the sequenced sample was peripheral blood, taken in a trial of Ad26.COV2.S vaccine versus placebo.

The CDR3 coding sequence is TGTGCCAGCAGCTTGGGGTTTTACACTGAAGCTTTCTTT. Its translation: CASSLGFYTEAFF. The rearrangement links TRBV7-2 to TRBJ1-1; D gene uncertain. There are 13 residues in the CDR3. The ends were cut back, 3 bases at V and 3 bases at J, with 8 bases in the middle. Germline-derived CDR1 and CDR2 are SGHTA and FQGNSA.